One T cell receptor beta chain is described in this entry. This clonotype was observed many times. Its target antigen remains unknown. Base qualities are not provided; no much larger clone lies one nucleotide away. This specimen comes from a study of T-cell reconstitution after alpha-beta-depleted transplantation in children (dated by TCRdb to the mid-2010s). Turning to the overall study: Using TCR repertoire profiling, the study quantitatively followed how T-cell immune reconstitution unfolded in children after TCRalphabeta/CD19-depleted allogeneic hematopoietic cell transplantation.

Overall study outcomes, separate from this receptor: The apparently early alphabetaT-cell count recovery about two months after transplant was reportedly dependent on only several hundred rapidly expanded clones derived from non-depleted graft cells. The frequencies of hyperexpanded clones fell over the following months, and after one year, T-cell counts and TCRbeta diversity were mostly attributed to newly produced T cells. In some patients, high TCRbeta diversity at day 60 was attributed to recipient T cells and intrathymic progenitors that had survived conditioning.

The CDR3 measures 12 amino acids from cysteine to phenylalanine. The read is trimmed to its CDR3 DNA, 36 bases read in frame from base 1. V drops 2 bases and J drops 5 bases, leaving 6 bases in between. Looking up the germline V gene (reference sequence) yields CDR1 LGHDT and CDR2 YNNKEL. The sample's treatment or condition, from its label and the paper: allogeneic hematopoietic cell transplantation with graft depleted of TCRalphabeta T cells and CD19 B cells. TCRalphabeta/CD19-depleted allogeneic hematopoietic cell grafts were given to the transplant recipients, all of whom were children. The library was generated by PCR. Sequenced using an Illumina HiSeq 2500. TCR libraries were prepared with molecular barcoding, using unique molecular identifiers to normalize TCRbeta repertoire quantification. The raw public reads went through TCRdb reprocessing: fastp at Q25, MiXCR clone calling, in-frame beta chains kept. Identical CDR3 protein sequences are pooled into one entry, listed with their most common genes and DNA. The sample contains about 580,000 distinct CDR3 sequences, 20% to 25% of them found a single time. The ten largest make up roughly 14% of the sample.

The sequences come from PBMCs, mostly from graft donor cells, collected 360 days after TCRalphabeta/CD19-depleted stem cell transplant. The V and J genes are TRBV3-1 and TRBJ1-2; the D gene is perhaps TRBD1, on 6 matching bases. The source of this sequence is a boy in the first two years of life who had a stem cell transplant for acute myeloid leukemia, so the T cells may come from the graft donor. The CDR3 protein is CASSQQGYGYTF. The DNA is as follows: TGTGCCAGCAGCCAACAGGGGTATGGCTACACCTTC.